These T cell receptor beta chains were read from a single sample in a study of vaccination effects on CD4 cells after COVID-19. The data were produced by immunoSEQ multiplex PCR, yet TCRdb's version contains in-frame clones alone and is incomplete. The table records approximately 17,000 clones, almost 70% of them present only once. These receptors lack a known antigen. Specimen: CD4+ T cells from PBMCs cultured with SARS-CoV-2 spike peptides, collected after COVID-19 vaccination. These receptors were obtained from a human donor who received a COVID-19 vaccine. Each CDR3 is given with its conserved first and last residue. Fields, in order: clone size, V gene, D gene, J gene, CDR3 protein, CDR3 DNA. The D gene is left open where the match is weak. Where a row states a size, it is once, few, many or the class of an expanded clone; other rows omit it.

>-|TRBV19|-|TRBJ2-7
CASSVGTRNEQYF
TGTGCCAGTAGTGTAGGTACTAGAAACGAGCAGTACTTC
>-|TRBV19|TRBD1|TRBJ2-1
CASSIDRGTGYNEQFF
TGTGCCAGTAGTATAGATCGCGGGACAGGGTACAATGAGCAGTTCTTC
>few|TRBV10-3|-|TRBJ1-2
CAISENPNYGYTF
TGTGCCATCAGTGAGAACCCTAACTATGGCTACACCTTC
>-|TRBV27|TRBD1|TRBJ1-2
CASSPRGTGGRYGYTF
TGTGCCAGCAGCCCTAGGGGGACAGGGGGCAGGTATGGCTACACCTTC
>-|TRBV5-8|TRBD1|TRBJ1-6
CASSSLQGTGSPLHF
TGTGCCAGCAGCAGCTTACAGGGGACAGGTTCACCCCTCCACTTT
>-|TRBV10-3|TRBD1|TRBJ2-7
CAIGGQGGGEQYF
TGTGCCATCGGAGGACAGGGGGGAGGGGAGCAGTACTTC
>few|TRBV4-3|-|TRBJ1-2
CASSQEGGLGYTF
TGCGCCAGCAGCCAAGAAGGTGGATTGGGCTACACCTTC
>-|TRBV29-1|TRBD1|TRBJ1-1
CSVSGTGYTEAFF
TGCAGCGTGTCCGGGACAGGTTACACTGAAGCTTTCTTT
>-|TRBV6-5|-|TRBJ1-1
CASSPDGLLNTEAFF
TGTGCCAGCAGTCCCGACGGACTTCTGAACACTGAAGCTTTCTTT
>-|TRBV6-5|-|TRBJ1-4
CASRLEAGAEKLFF
TGTGCCAGCAGACTGGAGGCGGGCGCGGAAAAACTGTTTTTT
>-|TRBV25-1|-|TRBJ2-7
CASSETGVRGNEQYF
TGTGCCAGCAGTGAAACTGGCGTTAGGGGGAACGAGCAGTACTTC
>few|TRBV5-1|-|TRBJ2-6
CASSDSRSGANVLTF
TGCGCCAGCAGCGACTCGCGCTCTGGGGCCAACGTCCTGACTTTC
>-|TRBV7-9|-|TRBJ2-5
CASSAGVAETQYF
TGTGCCAGCAGCGCAGGCGTGGCGGAGACCCAGTACTTC
>-|TRBV5-1|TRBD2|TRBJ2-5
CASSQGGRGLETQYF
TGCGCCAGCAGCCAAGGCGGGAGAGGTCTGGAGACCCAGTACTTC
>-|TRBV3-1/TRBV3-2|-|TRBJ1-1
CASSQDTRAGAFF
TGTGCCAGCAGCCAAGATACCCGGGCAGGGGCTTTCTTT
>medium-sized|TRBV5-5|-|TRBJ1-1
CASSPEGTTREGAFF
TGTGCCAGCAGCCCAGAAGGGACTACCCGGGAGGGGGCTTTCTTT
>-|TRBV4-3|-|TRBJ1-2
CASSQDPGGASGYTF
TGCGCCAGCAGCCAAGATCCCGGGGGCGCAAGTGGCTACACCTTC
>once|TRBV25-1|-|TRBJ1-5
CASSELRAQPQHF
TGTGCCAGCAGTGAATTAAGGGCTCAGCCCCAGCATTTT
>-|TRBV5-1|-|TRBJ1-3
CASSFGRGHTIYF
TGCGCCAGCAGCTTTGGCAGGGGACACACCATATATTTT
>large|TRBV6-6|-|TRBJ1-6
CASSYSQGRPLHF
TGTGCCAGCAGTTACTCACAAGGGAGGCCCCTCCACTTT
>-|TRBV4-1|-|TRBJ2-2
CASSQDVAVITGELFF
TGCGCCAGCAGCCAAGACGTAGCGGTCATCACCGGGGAGCTGTTTTTT
>few|TRBV21-1|-|TRBJ1-5
CASSNGGKGLSNQPQHF
TGTGCCAGCAGCAATGGGGGAAAGGGGCTTAGCAATCAGCCCCAGCATTTT
>-|TRBV5-1|TRBD2|TRBJ2-2
CASSLGGDTGELFF
TGCGCCAGCAGCCTGGGGGGGGACACCGGGGAGCTGTTTTTT
>-|TRBV6-1|-|TRBJ2-7
CASSEAQLPYEQYF
TGTGCCAGCAGTGAAGCCCAGCTTCCCTACGAGCAGTACTTC
>-|TRBV5-1|-|TRBJ2-1
CASSLASYNEQFF
TGCGCCAGCAGCTTGGCCAGCTACAATGAGCAGTTCTTC
>-|TRBV5-4|-|TRBJ1-2
CASSLRGGALYGYTF
TGTGCCAGCAGCTTGCGGGGGGGGGCCCTCTATGGCTACACCTTC
>-|TRBV2|-|TRBJ2-3
CASSDGLITDTQYF
TGTGCCAGCAGTGACGGCCTCATCACAGATACGCAGTATTTT
>-|TRBV7-2|-|TRBJ2-1
CASSLANLAPNEQFF
TGTGCCAGCAGCTTAGCTAACCTAGCTCCTAATGAGCAGTTCTTC
>-|TRBV7-8|-|TRBJ2-1
CASSLEIIGEQFF
TGTGCCAGCAGCTTAGAGATCATCGGTGAGCAGTTCTTC
>-|TRBV7-2|-|TRBJ1-2
CASSSQGWRGYTF
TGTGCCAGCAGCTCGCAGGGTTGGCGGGGCTACACCTTC
>few|TRBV10-3|-|TRBJ2-6
CAISESRGPSGANVLTF
TGTGCCATCAGTGAGTCGAGGGGACCCTCTGGGGCCAACGTCCTGACTTTC
>medium-sized|TRBV5-6|TRBD1|TRBJ1-5
CASSYWTGGSQPQHF
TGTGCCAGCAGCTATTGGACAGGGGGTTCTCAGCCCCAGCATTTT
>-|TRBV18|-|TRBJ1-5
CASSPNGGGNQPQHF
TGTGCCAGCTCCCCTAATGGGGGAGGCAATCAGCCCCAGCATTTT
>-|TRBV28|TRBD2|TRBJ2-1
CASLGLADPYNEQFF
TGTGCCAGCCTCGGACTAGCGGACCCCTACAATGAGCAGTTCTTC
>-|TRBV19|-|TRBJ1-5
CASSKQGWGNQPQHF
TGTGCCAGTAGTAAACAGGGTTGGGGCAATCAGCCCCAGCATTTT
>-|TRBV4-1|-|TRBJ2-1
CASSQVVNRNEQFF
TGCGCCAGCAGCCAAGTTGTGAACAGAAATGAGCAGTTCTTC
>-|TRBV29-1|-|TRBJ2-7
CSYRDYYEQYF
TGCAGCTACAGGGACTACTACGAGCAGTACTTC
>-|TRBV28|-|TRBJ1-5
CASSWTVNQPQHF
TGTGCCAGCAGTTGGACGGTCAATCAGCCCCAGCATTTT
>-|TRBV28|-|TRBJ1-6
CASRVGLENSPLHF
TGTGCCAGCAGGGTGGGACTTGAAAATTCACCCCTCCACTTT
>-|TRBV6-2/TRBV6-3|-|TRBJ2-7
CASSSVSNLYEQYF
TGTGCCAGCAGTTCGGTATCCAATCTCTACGAGCAGTACTTC
>-|TRBV7-9|-|TRBJ2-1
CASGRGRQLYNEQFF
TGTGCCAGCGGCCGAGGGCGGCAATTATACAATGAGCAGTTCTTC
>once|TRBV19|TRBD2|TRBJ2-1
CASSITRRGGARYYNEQFF
TGTGCCAGTAGTATCACACGTCGGGGAGGGGCGCGGTACTACAATGAGCAGTTCTTC
>-|TRBV6-1|-|TRBJ2-7
CASSTNYEQYF
TGTGCCAGCAGTACAAATTACGAGCAGTACTTC
>-|TRBV6-2/TRBV6-3|TRBD2|TRBJ2-5
CASSPAGTSGGAPRETQYF
TGTGCCAGCAGCCCAGCCGGGACTAGCGGGGGAGCTCCCCGGGAGACCCAGTACTTC
>few|TRBV7-8|-|TRBJ1-1
CASSLERNTEAFF
TGTGCCAGCAGCTTAGAAAGGAACACTGAAGCTTTCTTT
>-|TRBV7-9|-|TRBJ2-3
CASSSKVVSTDTQYF
TGTGCCAGCAGCTCAAAAGTAGTAAGCACAGATACGCAGTATTTT
>-|TRBV20-1|-|TRBJ1-1
CSARQDQEAFF
TGCAGTGCTAGACAAGATCAAGAAGCTTTCTTT
>-|TRBV5-5|-|TRBJ2-2
CASSLVGERGTGELFF
TGTGCCAGCAGCTTGGTGGGGGAGCGCGGAACCGGGGAGCTGTTTTTT
>medium-sized|TRBV5-1|-|TRBJ2-5
CASSPGQPQETQYF
TGCGCCAGCAGCCCAGGACAGCCCCAAGAGACCCAGTACTTC